This T cell receptor beta chain was sequenced during a study of T-cell memory formation after mild COVID-19. Study context: TCR clusters mostly belonged to single donors.

5'RACE primed at constant segments yielded TCR alpha and TCR beta cDNA libraries bearing sample barcodes and UMIs. Each CDR3 protein is one row after TCRdb ran MiXCR on the 5' RACE reads. The repertoire includes more than 350,000 distinct CDR3 sequences, approximately 16% of them detected once, and approximately 21% sits in the top ten. V was pared by 0 bases and J by 7 bases, with 23 bases of the junction left unmatched. From germline, CDR1 is MNHNY and CDR2 SVGAGI (reference sequence). This CDR3 has 21 amino acids. This TCR derives from a man aged 18 to 30 who had mild COVID-19 (a few samples of this study predate the infection). Cell type and time point are not known. The sample comprised PBMCs or a T cell subset sorted from them (not recorded which). The chain combines TRBV6-6 with TRBJ1-5; TRBD1 agrees at 8 bases. CDR3 loop: CASSYSNRAGGAGNPGQPQHF. The CDR3 nucleotides read TGTGCCAGCAGTTACTCGAATCGGGCAGGGGGCGCGGGCAACCCAGGACAGCCCCAGCATTTT.